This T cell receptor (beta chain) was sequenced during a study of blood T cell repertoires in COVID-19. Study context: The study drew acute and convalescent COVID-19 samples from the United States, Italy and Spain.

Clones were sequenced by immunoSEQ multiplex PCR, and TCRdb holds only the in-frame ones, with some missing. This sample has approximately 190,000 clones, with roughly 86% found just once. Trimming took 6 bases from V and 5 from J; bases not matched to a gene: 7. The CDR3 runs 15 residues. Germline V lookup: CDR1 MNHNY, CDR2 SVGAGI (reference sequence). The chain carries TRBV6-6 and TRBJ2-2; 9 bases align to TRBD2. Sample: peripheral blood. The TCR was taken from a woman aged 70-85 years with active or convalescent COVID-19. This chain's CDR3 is CASSSSGIGTGELFF. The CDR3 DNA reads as TGTGCCAGCAGCTCTAGCGGGATTGGTACCGGGGAGCTGTTTTTT.